Presented here are 11 T cell receptor beta chains from one specimen sequenced in a study of T-cell memory formation after mild COVID-19. TCRdb analysed the 5' RACE reads with MiXCR anew, one entry per CDR3 protein. This table holds under 300,000 distinct CDR3 sequences, 15% to 20% found once. Sequencing was carried out using PBMCs or a T cell subset sorted from them (not recorded which). These receptors all stem from a man younger than 30 who had mild COVID-19 (a few samples of this study predate the infection). Cell type and time point are not known.

This clonotype has just a few counts. The chain has TRBV5-1 and TRBJ1-1; 9 bases line up with TRBD1. The germline gives CDR1 SGHRS, CDR2 YFSETQ. This CDR3 spans 13 amino acids. With V trimmed by 8 bases and J by 4 bases, 6 bases remained unmatched. Here the CDR3 reads CASRTGEGTEAFF. The DNA for the CDR3 is TGCGCCAGTCGGACAGGGGAGGGCACTGAAGCTTTCTTT. The whole variable domain, remainder taken from reference TRBV5-1 and TRBJ1-1, is KAGVTQTPRYLIKTRGQQVTLSCSPISGHRSVSWYQQTPGQGLQFLFEYFSETQRNKGNFPGRFSGRQFSNSRSEMNVSTLELGDSALYLCASRTGEGTEAFFGQGTRLTVV.

Only a few counts were recorded for this clonotype. The rearrangement joins TRBV15 to TRBJ1-1; 7 bases are a match to TRBD1. The CDR3 is 16 amino acids. V trimming: 4 bases; J trimming: 1 base; junction bases outside the gene matches: 9. CDR1 LNHNV and CDR2 YYDKDF come from the germline V gene (reference sequence). The CDR3: CATSTKRQGRNTEAFF. Written as DNA, the CDR3 is TGTGCCACCAGCACGAAGAGACAGGGTCGGAACACTGAAGCTTTCTTT.

This clonotype was counted at least ten times. This rearrangement joins TRBV11-2 to TRBJ2-1; 7 bases map to TRBD1. CDR3 length: 15 residues. Germline CDR1 and CDR2: SGHAT and FQNNGV. V dropped 1 base and J dropped 6; count of bases not matched to a gene: 6. The CDR3 loop reads CASSLGWTGINEQFF. The CDR3 coding sequence is TGTGCCAGCAGCTTAGGGTGGACAGGTATCAATGAGCAGTTCTTC.

This clonotype has just a few counts. J is TRBJ2-3 and V is TRBV20-1, with 10 bases that match TRBD2. CDR3 length: 17 residues. Per germline, CDR1 DFQATT and CDR2 SNEGSKA (reference sequence). The V and J ends lost 0 bases and 1 base, in that order; junction bases with no gene match: 7. This CDR3 reads CSARERLAGPRTDTQYF. CDR3 in DNA: TGCAGTGCTAGAGAGCGACTAGCGGGCCCCCGCACAGATACGCAGTATTTT.

This clonotype was counted a few times. The genes are TRBV7-3 and TRBJ1-1; tentative D call: TRBD1 (5 bases). The CDR3 has 14 residues. Trimming left V 5 bases short and J 4 bases short, with 14 bases between. The germline V gene encodes CDR1 SGHTA and CDR2 FQGTGA. The CDR3 DNA follows: TGTGCCAGCAGCCCGTCGGGGGGTGTCACTGAAGCTTTCTTT. This translates into CASSPSGGVTEAFF.

The rearrangement uses TRBV7-9 and TRBJ2-1; D unresolved. This CDR3 contains 12 residues. Trimming pared 3 bases from V and 9 bases from J, leaving 9 bases between. Per germline, CDR1 SEHNR and CDR2 FQNEAQ (reference sequence). The CDR3 loop is CASSLWVPEQFF. The CDR3 bases are TGTGCCAGCAGCTTGTGGGTGCCTGAGCAGTTCTTC. The complete variable domain, with remaining parts taken from reference TRBV7-9 and TRBJ2-1, reads DTGVSQNPRHKITKRGQNVTFRCDPISEHNRLYWYRQTLGQGPEFLTYFQNEAQLEKSRLLSDRFSAERPKGSFSTLEIQRTEQGDSAMYLCASSLWVPEQFFGPGTRLTVL.

The rearrangement uses TRBV20-1 and TRBJ1-1, with no clear D. Trimming took 5 bases from V and 10 from J, leaving 17 bases between them. This CDR3 has 12 residues. CDR1 DFQATT and CDR2 SNEGSKA come from the germline V gene (reference sequence). CDR3 residues: CSAYNGLTGAFF. In DNA, the CDR3 is TGCAGTGCTTACAACGGCCTGACCGGAGCTTTCTTT.

The sample holds a few counts of this clonotype. The CDR3 loop is CASSSPQTGRGNTIYF. Here the CDR3 DNA reads TGTGCCAGCAGCTCTCCTCAGACAGGACGAGGAAACACCATATATTTT. The genes are TRBV4-2 and TRBJ1-3; the D gene is possibly TRBD1 (6 bases). CDR1 is LGHNA, CDR2 YNFKEQ, per germline. The CDR3 is made up of 16 amino acids. V shed 5 bases and J shed 4 bases, with 18 bases lying between them.

The J gene is TRBJ1-4, the V gene TRBV5-1; D not certain. The CDR3 is 15 residues long. CDR1 and CDR2 (germline): SGHRS, YFSETQ. Trimming pared 0 bases from V and 8 bases from J, leaving 14 bases between. Here the CDR3 DNA reads TGCGCCAGCAGCTTGGCCCTCGTTTCAGGAGAAAAACTGTTTTTT. The encoded protein is CASSLALVSGEKLFF. Full variable domain (outside the CDR3, taken from reference TRBV5-1 and TRBJ1-4): KAGVTQTPRYLIKTRGQQVTLSCSPISGHRSVSWYQQTPGQGLQFLFEYFSETQRNKGNFPGRFSGRQFSNSRSEMNVSTLELGDSALYLCASSLALVSGEKLFFGSGTQLSVL.

This clonotype was observed a few times. V usage is TRBV20-1 and J usage is TRBJ2-5, with D tentatively TRBD1 (5 bases). CDR1 and CDR2 from the germline V gene are DFQATT and SNEGSKA (reference sequence). The CDR3 is 12 amino acids. Trimming removed 6 bases at V and 3 bases at J, with 11 bases between. The DNA for the CDR3 is TGCAGTGCCGCGACGACAGAAGAGACCCAGTACTTC. Protein product: CSAATTEETQYF.

This clonotype was observed a few times. This chain uses TRBV4-3 with TRBJ2-7; 7 bases agree with TRBD2. J was trimmed by 5 bases and V by 1 base; bases with no gene match: 20. Germline V gene data show CDR1 as LGHNA and CDR2 as YSLEER. CDR3 length: 19 residues. The CDR3 DNA reads as TGCGCCAGCAGCCAAGGGAAGGGTAGGGACTACCTTGGGCTCAACGAGCAGTACTTC. Translated: CASSQGKGRDYLGLNEQYF.